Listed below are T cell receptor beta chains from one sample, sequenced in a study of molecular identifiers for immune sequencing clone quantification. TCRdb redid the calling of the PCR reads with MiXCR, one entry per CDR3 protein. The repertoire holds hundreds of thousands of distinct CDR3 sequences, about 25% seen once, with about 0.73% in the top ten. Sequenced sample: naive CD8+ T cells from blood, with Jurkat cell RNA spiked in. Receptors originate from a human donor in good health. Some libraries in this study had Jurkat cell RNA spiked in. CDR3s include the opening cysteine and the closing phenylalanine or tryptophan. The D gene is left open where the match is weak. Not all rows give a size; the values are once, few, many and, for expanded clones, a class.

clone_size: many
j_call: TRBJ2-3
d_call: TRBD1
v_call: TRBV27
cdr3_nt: TGTGCCAGCCGACAGGGGGGAGGCACAGATACGCAGTATTTT
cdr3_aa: CASRQGGGTDTQYF

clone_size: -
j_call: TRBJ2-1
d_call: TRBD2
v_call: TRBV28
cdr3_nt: TGTGCCAGCAGCTCTAGCGGGTACTCCCTAGTGGATGAGCAGTTCTTC
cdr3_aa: CASSSSGYSLVDEQFF

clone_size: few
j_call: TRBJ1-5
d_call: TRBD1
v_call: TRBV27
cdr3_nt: TGTGCCAGCAGTTCGAGGGGGCTAGGTCAGCCCCAGCATTTT
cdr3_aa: CASSSRGLGQPQHF

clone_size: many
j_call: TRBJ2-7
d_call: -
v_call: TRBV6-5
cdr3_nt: TGTGCCAGCAGCCCGTCCGGACGGGTGGGGTGGTACTTC
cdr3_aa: CASSPSGRVGWYF

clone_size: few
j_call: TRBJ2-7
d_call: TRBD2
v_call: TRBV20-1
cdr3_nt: TGCAGTGCGGATCCTTCCTGGGGGGGCTACGAGCAGTACTTC
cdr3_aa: CSADPSWGGYEQYF

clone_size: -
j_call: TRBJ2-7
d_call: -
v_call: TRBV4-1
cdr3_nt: TGCGCCAGCAGCCAAGTGGGGAACCACGAGCAGTACTTC
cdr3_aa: CASSQVGNHEQYF

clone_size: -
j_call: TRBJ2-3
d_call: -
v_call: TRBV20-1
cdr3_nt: TGCAGTGCTAGAGCGAGATTGGGATACACAGATCAGTATTTT
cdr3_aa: CSARARLGYTDQYF

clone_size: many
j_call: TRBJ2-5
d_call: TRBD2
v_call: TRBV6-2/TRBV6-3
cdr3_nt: TGTGCCAGCAGCGAAGCGGGGCCGATTCAAGAGACCCAGTACTTC
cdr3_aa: CASSEAGPIQETQYF

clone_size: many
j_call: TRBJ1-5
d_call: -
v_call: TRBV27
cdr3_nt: TGTGCCAGCAGTTACCCAATAACCGATCAGCCCCAGCATTTT
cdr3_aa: CASSYPITDQPQHF

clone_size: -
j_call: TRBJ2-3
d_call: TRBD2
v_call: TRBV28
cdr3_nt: TGTGCCTTGGGCGGGAGTGCAGATACGCAGTATTTT
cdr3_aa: CALGGSADTQYF

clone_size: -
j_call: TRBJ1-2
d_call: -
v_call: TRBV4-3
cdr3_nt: TGCGCCAGCAGCCAAGGGTCCCCAGGCTTCTATGGCTACACCTTC
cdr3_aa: CASSQGSPGFYGYTF

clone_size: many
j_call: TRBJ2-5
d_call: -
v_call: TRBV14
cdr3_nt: TGTGCCAGCAGCCACCGGGGATCCCAGGCCCAGTACTTC
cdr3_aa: CASSHRGSQAQYF

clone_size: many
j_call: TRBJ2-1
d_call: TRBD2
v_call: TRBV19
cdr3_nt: TGTGCCAGCAGTAGCGGGGGGCCCTACAATGAGCAGTTCTTC
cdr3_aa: CASSSGGPYNEQFF

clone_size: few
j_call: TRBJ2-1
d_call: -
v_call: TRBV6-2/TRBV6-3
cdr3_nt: TGTGCCTCCGGGGCCTCCTCCTACAATGAGCAGTTCTTC
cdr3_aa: CASGASSYNEQFF

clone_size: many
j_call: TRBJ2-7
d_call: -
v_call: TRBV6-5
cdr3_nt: TGTGCCAGCAGTGCAACGTTTCTGACAAGGGGCGAGCAGTACTTC
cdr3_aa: CASSATFLTRGEQYF

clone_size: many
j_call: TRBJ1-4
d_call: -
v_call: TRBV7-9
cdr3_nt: TGTGCCAGCAGCTTAGTGAGGCAGGGGCTCGAAGAAAAACTGTTTTTT
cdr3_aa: CASSLVRQGLEEKLFF

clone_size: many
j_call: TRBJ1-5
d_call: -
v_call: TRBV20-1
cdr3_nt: TGCAGTGCTAGAAATCATGGGCAGAACATTAATCAGCCCCAGCATTTT
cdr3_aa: CSARNHGQNINQPQHF

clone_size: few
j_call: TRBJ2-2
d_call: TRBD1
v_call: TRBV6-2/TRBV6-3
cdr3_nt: TGTGCCAGCAGTTGGACAGGGGAGGAGAACACCGGGGAGCTGTTTTTT
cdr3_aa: CASSWTGEENTGELFF

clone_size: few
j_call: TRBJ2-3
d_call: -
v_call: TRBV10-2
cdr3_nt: TGCGCCAGCAATGAGAAACGGGGAGCAGATACGCAGTATTTT
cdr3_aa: CASNEKRGADTQYF

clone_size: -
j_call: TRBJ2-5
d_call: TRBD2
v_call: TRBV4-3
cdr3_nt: TGCGCCAGCAGCCAAGATTCAACTAGCGCCGGGGTGTCCCAGTACTTC
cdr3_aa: CASSQDSTSAGVSQYF

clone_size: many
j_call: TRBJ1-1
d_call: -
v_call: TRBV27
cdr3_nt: TGTGCCAGCAGTTTATCGGGAGGCTTTGAAGCTTTCTTT
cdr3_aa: CASSLSGGFEAFF

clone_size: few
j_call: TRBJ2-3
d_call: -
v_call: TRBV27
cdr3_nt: TGTGCCAGCAGTTTATACGGCGGGGACACAGATACGCAGTATTTT
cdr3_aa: CASSLYGGDTDTQYF

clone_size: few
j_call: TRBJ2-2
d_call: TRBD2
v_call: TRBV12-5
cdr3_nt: TGTGCTAGTGGTTTGGAGTTAGCGGGACTTAACACCGGGGAGCTGTTTTTT
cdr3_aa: CASGLELAGLNTGELFF

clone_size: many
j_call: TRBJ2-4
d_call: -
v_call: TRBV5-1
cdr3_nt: TGCGCCAGCAGCTTGTATCCCCGAGGGTCGGAGGTCCTGGGCATTCAGTACTTC
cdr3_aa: CASSLYPRGSEVLGIQYF